Listed here are 16 T cell receptor beta chains from one sample, sequenced in a study of T-cell reconstitution after alpha-beta-depleted transplantation in children. Unique molecular identifiers were used to barcode this TCRbeta library. MiXCR, run by TCRdb on the PCR reads, gives a single entry per CDR3 protein. This repertoire shows approximately 290,000 distinct CDR3 sequences, about 9.9% found once; its top ten account for around 22%. Sequenced here: peripheral blood, sampled 180 days after TCRalphabeta/CD19-depleted stem cell transplant. The receptors come from a male patient between 2 and 9 years old who had a stem cell transplant for chronic granulomatous disease, so the T cells may come from the graft donor.

At least ten counts were recorded for this clonotype. As DNA, the CDR3 is TGCGCCAGCAGCTTGTGGGGGGTCGGGCCCCCCTCGACTAATGAAAAACTGTTTTTT. Its translation is CASSLWGVGPPSTNEKLFF. The chain links TRBV5-1 to TRBJ1-4; the D gene is possibly TRBD1 (5 bases). The CDR3 extends over 19 amino acids. Germline lookup yields CDR1 SGHRS and CDR2 YFSETQ. The ends were cut back, 1 base at V and 2 bases at J, with 21 bases in the middle. The full variable domain, in which reference TRBV5-1 and TRBJ1-4 provide the parts outside the CDR3, is KAGVTQTPRYLIKTRGQQVTLSCSPISGHRSVSWYQQTPGQGLQFLFEYFSETQRNKGNFPGRFSGRQFSNSRSEMNVSTLELGDSALYLCASSLWGVGPPSTNEKLFFGSGTQLSVL.

At least ten counts were recorded for this clonotype. The V call is TRBV20-1, the J call TRBJ1-5; 9 bases fit TRBD1. Losses at the gene ends were 1 base for V and 4 bases for J; bases not matched to a gene: 2. This CDR3 has 14 residues. CDR1 is DFQATT and CDR2 is SNEGSKA in the germline V gene (reference sequence). The CDR3 nucleotides are TGCAGTGCTAGAGTAGACAGGGGGAATCAGCCCCAGCATTTT. Protein: CSARVDRGNQPQHF.

At least ten counts were recorded for this clonotype. The CDR3 is CASSPGVGWNQPQHF. CDR3 nucleotides: TGTGCCAGCAGCCCAGGGGTGGGTTGGAATCAGCCCCAGCATTTT. The rearrangement links TRBV7-8 to TRBJ1-5; a possible D gene is TRBD1 (6 bases). CDR1 is SGHVS and CDR2 is FQNEAQ in the germline V gene. The CDR3 is 15 residues long. V lost 5 bases and J lost 4, with 15 bases in between. Full variable domain (outside the CDR3, taken from reference TRBV7-8 and TRBJ1-5): GAGVSQSPRYKVAKRGQDVALRCDPISGHVSLFWYQQALGQGPEFLTYFQNEAQLDKSGLPSDRFFAERPEGSVSTLKIQRTQQEDSAVYLCASSPGVGWNQPQHFGDGTRLSIL.

This clonotype was recorded many times. V and J are TRBV15 and TRBJ2-3, with unresolved D. This CDR3 is 17 amino acids long. Germline values: CDR1 LNHNV, CDR2 YYDKDF (reference sequence). Deletions cut 3 bases from V and 4 bases from J, with 20 bases between. CDR3 sequence: CATSSHKGSSVSDTQYF. CDR3 in DNA: TGTGCCACCAGCAGCCACAAGGGCAGCTCGGTGTCAGATACGCAGTATTTT.

This clonotype appeared many times. Here the CDR3 DNA reads TGTGCCAGCAGTCTCAGGACAGGGGCAGACTCACCCCTCCACTTT. Its translation is CASSLRTGADSPLHF. V usage is TRBV12-3 or TRBV12-4 and J usage is TRBJ1-6, with 9 bases identical to TRBD1. With V trimmed by 5 bases and J by 10 bases, 9 bases remained unmatched. The CDR3 has 15 amino acids.

On this clonotype: This sequence may be a read error, since a much larger clone differs from it by one base. V is TRBV12-3 or TRBV12-4 and J is TRBJ2-5; 9 bases are shared with TRBD2. CDR3 length: 12 residues. The CDR3: CASSRLAETQCF. CDR3 DNA: TGTGCCAGCAGCCGACTAGCGGAGACCCAGTGCTTC.

In the case of this clonotype: A much bigger clone sits one base away, suggesting this may be a read error. J is TRBJ2-1 and V is TRBV4-3; D may be TRBD2 (5 bases). The CDR3 totals 15 residues. The germline V gene encodes CDR1 LGHNA and CDR2 YSLEER. V was trimmed by 8 bases and J by 2 bases, leaving 16 bases between them. CDR3: CASGRVAPPYNEQFF. The CDR3 DNA follows: TGCGCCAGCGGACGGGTAGCGCCTCCCTACAATGAGCAGTTCTTC.

This clonotype was seen ten or more times. The rearrangement joins TRBV9 to TRBJ2-2; the match to TRBD2 covers 7 bases. Germline CDR1 is SGDLS and CDR2 is YYNGEE. Germline trimming cut 3 bases from V and 1 base from J; bases unmatched to any gene: 9. CDR3 length: 17 amino acids. CDR3 coding DNA: TGTGCCAGCAGCGGGGGGGGAACTAGTTTGAACACCGGGGAGCTGTTTTTT. It encodes CASSGGGTSLNTGELFF.

This clonotype was found many times. The chain links TRBV20-1 to TRBJ1-5, with a tentative D call TRBD1 (5 bases). With 1 base removed from V and 5 bases from J, the gap between germline ends came to 18 bases. The CDR3 spans 16 residues. Germline V gene lookup returns CDR1 DFQATT and CDR2 SNEGSKA (reference sequence). The CDR3 is CSARGLRDQVYQPQHF. The DNA for the CDR3 is TGCAGTGCTAGAGGTCTCAGGGACCAAGTCTATCAGCCCCAGCATTTT.

This clonotype has ten or more counts. The chain recombines TRBV5-1 with TRBJ2-3; tentatively, D is TRBD2 (7 bases). Trimming took 0 bases from V and 2 from J, leaving 10 bases between them. Germline CDR1 reads SGHRS; CDR2 reads YFSETQ. The CDR3 is made up of 15 amino acids. The chain's CDR3 is CASSLGGGYTDTQYF. CDR3 nucleotides: TGCGCCAGCAGCTTGGGCGGGGGCTACACAGATACGCAGTATTTT.

The rearrangement uses TRBV12-3 or TRBV12-4 and TRBJ2-5; possibly TRBD2 for D (5 bases). The CDR3 consists of 15 residues. The V end lost 3 bases, the J end lost 9 bases, and 20 bases lay between the germline ends. CDR3 in amino acids: CASSLGAGEVGAQYF. The DNA for the CDR3 is TGTGCCAGCAGTTTGGGAGCTGGGGAAGTTGGCGCCCAGTACTTC.

Concerning this clonotype: With a much larger clone just one base away, this may be a read error. No DNA is shown, since the ends of the CDR3 on it are uncertain; the CDR3 is the one TCRdb lists. The V gene is TRBV7-8, the J gene TRBJ1-1. Germline V gene sequence: CDR1 SGHVS, CDR2 FQNEAQ. The CDR3 has 17 amino acids, counting both end residues. The CDR3 region is CASLVSGLWGEGTEALF.

This clonotype was recorded at least ten times. This chain joins TRBV27 and TRBJ1-6, with D possibly being TRBD1 (5 bases). CDR1 and CDR2 (germline): MNHEY, SMNVEV (reference sequence). The CDR3 is made up of 12 amino acids. V shed 7 bases and J shed 8 bases, with 9 bases lying between them. Written as DNA, the CDR3 is TGTGCCAGCACGTCAGGGTATTCACCCCTCCACTTT. This gives the protein CASTSGYSPLHF.

This clonotype has a count of ten or more. The chain carries TRBV6-6 and TRBJ1-5, with D unclear. CDR3 length: 11 residues. The germline V gene has CDR1 MNHNY and CDR2 SVGAGI (reference sequence). V dropped 6 bases and J dropped 3 bases, with 3 bases sitting between them. CDR3 DNA: TGTGCCAGCAGCGCCAATCAGCCCCAGCATTTT. It specifies CASSANQPQHF.

This clonotype was recorded many times. V is TRBV12-3 or TRBV12-4 and J is TRBJ2-2, with TRBD2 matching over 9 bases. Losses at the gene ends were 7 bases for V and 3 bases for J; bases not matched to a gene: 12. The CDR3 has 17 residues. CDR3 nucleotides: TGTGCCAGCAATTTTGGGGGCAGCGGGAGGTACACCGGGGAGCTGTTTTTT. Its protein product is CASNFGGSGRYTGELFF.

There are many counts of this clonotype. The V and J genes are TRBV20-1 and TRBJ2-2; tentative D call: TRBD2 (7 bases). The CDR3 is 15 residues long. Trimming pared 0 bases from V and 8 bases from J, leaving 16 bases between. Germline assignment: CDR1 DFQATT and CDR2 SNEGSKA (reference sequence). CDR3 region: CSARDYPGGTGELFF. The CDR3 DNA reads as TGCAGTGCTAGAGATTATCCGGGGGGCACAGGGGAGCTGTTTTTT.